The T cell receptor beta chain described here comes from a study of blood T cell repertoires in COVID-19. In the study overall: Samples came from the United States, Italy and Spain, spanning acute and convalescent COVID-19. The cDNA or gDNA used as material had been derived from T cells, B-cell-depleted T cells, or PBMCs.

Original processing methods: Reference gene primer amplification gave nucleated cell count estimates. The assay was immunoSEQ multiplex PCR, and TCRdb's table has in-frame clones only and misses some. The V and J calls and clone size come from that table; D and trimming were worked out from the DNA. The repertoire consists of approximately 350,000 clones, with 89% occurring once and the leading ten covering approximately 3%. The germline CDR1 and CDR2 sequences are LGHDT and YNNKEL (reference sequence). There are 14 residues in the CDR3. V was shortened by 5 bases and J by 4 bases, with 14 bases between the two germline ends. Seattle's enrolled individuals joined amid active infection and were then monitored longitudinally.

The gene calls are TRBV3-1 (or the pseudogene TRBV3-2) and TRBJ1-2; D remains unclear. Sequenced input: peripheral blood. This sequence originates from a woman in her thirties with COVID-19, enrolled during active disease. The CDR3 protein is CASSALEGAYGYTF. The DNA for the CDR3 is TGTGCCAGCAGCGCCCTCGAGGGTGCCTATGGCTACACCTTC.